The clone carrying this T cell receptor beta chain was observed at least ten times. The antigen is unknown. Germline V gives CDR1 SQVTM, CDR2 ANQGSEA. V shed 6 bases, J shed 4 bases, and the junction held 15 bases outside the gene matches. There are 17 residues in the CDR3. The data belong to a study of CD8 T cells in ankylosing spondylitis. TCRdb recomputed calls from the 5' RACE reads with MiXCR, one row per CDR3 protein. The sample carries 200,000 to 250,000 distinct CDR3 sequences, 10% to 13% recorded once. Study outcomes and limitations: Seemingly distinctive of ankylosing spondylitis blood was a TCR beta motif formed by eight highly homologous variants.

This receptor was taken from a male donor with ankylosing spondylitis or in good health (not recorded which). This chain connects TRBV29-1 to TRBJ2-2, with TRBD1 matching 9 bases. Source material: blood, either unsorted or a sorted T cell fraction (not recorded which). The CDR3 sequence is CSVRSSPGQGGTGELFF. In DNA, the CDR3 is TGCAGCGTCCGAAGCTCTCCGGGACAGGGTGGCACCGGGGAGCTGTTTTTT.